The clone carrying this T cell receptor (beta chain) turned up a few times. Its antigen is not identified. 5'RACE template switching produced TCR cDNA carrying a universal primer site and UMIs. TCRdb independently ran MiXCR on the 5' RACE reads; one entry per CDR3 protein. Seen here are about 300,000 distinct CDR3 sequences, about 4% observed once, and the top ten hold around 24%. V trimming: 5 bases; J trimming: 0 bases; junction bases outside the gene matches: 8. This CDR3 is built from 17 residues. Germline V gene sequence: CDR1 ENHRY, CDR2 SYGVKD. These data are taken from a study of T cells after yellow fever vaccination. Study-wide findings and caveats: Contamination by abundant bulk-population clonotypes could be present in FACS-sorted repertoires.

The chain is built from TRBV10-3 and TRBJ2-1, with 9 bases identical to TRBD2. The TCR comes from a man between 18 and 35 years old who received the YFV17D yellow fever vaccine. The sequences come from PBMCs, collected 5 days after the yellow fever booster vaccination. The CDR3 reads CAISTTSGQSSYNEQFF. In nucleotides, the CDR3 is TGTGCCATCAGTACGACTAGCGGACAGAGCTCCTACAATGAGCAGTTCTTC.